What follows are 20 T cell receptor beta chains derived from one specimen sequenced in a study of spatial heterogeneity in lung cancer. TCRdb reprocessed the 5' RACE reads with MiXCR, giving one entry per CDR3 protein. This table has about 39,000 distinct CDR3 sequences, around 5.8% appearing once. Described time point: sample taken at primary tumor resection. Researchers sequenced whole RNA taken from tumor, nontumor lung or frozen PBMC without sorting. Here the sequenced sample was PBMCs, taken at surgery. Receptors were obtained from a male donor with early-stage non-small cell lung cancer.

This clonotype was observed at least ten times. The rearrangement links TRBV3-1 to TRBJ2-7; D tentatively reads TRBD1 or TRBD2 (6 bases each). The ends were cut back, 1 base at V and 3 bases at J, with 16 bases in the middle. This CDR3 spans 16 amino acids. Germline V CDR1 and CDR2: LGHDT, YNNKEL (reference sequence). This chain's CDR3 is CASSQVGGQGHYEQYF. The DNA of the CDR3 is TGTGCCAGCAGCCAAGTAGGGGGGCAGGGACACTACGAGCAGTACTTC.

The rearrangement links TRBV28 to TRBJ2-3; D gene unclear. The CDR3 is made up of 17 amino acids. The V end was cut by 3 bases, the J end by 0 bases, with 16 bases between. Germline V lookup: CDR1 MDHEN, CDR2 SYDVKM. For the CDR3, the DNA is TGTGCCAGCAGTTTGGTATCCGCCGGCAGCAGCACAGATACGCAGTATTTT. It is translated as CASSLVSAGSSTDTQYF.

The chain joins TRBV27 to TRBJ1-1, with TRBD1 identical over 7 bases. CDR3 size: 13 residues. V shed 5 bases, J shed 3 bases, and the junction held 3 bases outside the gene matches. In germline, CDR1 is MNHEY, CDR2 SMNVEV (reference sequence). CDR3 sequence reads: CASSLTGDTEAFF. The DNA of the CDR3 is TGTGCCAGCAGTCTTACAGGGGACACTGAAGCTTTCTTT.

Remarks on this clonotype: A much larger clone sits a single nucleotide away, making a read error possible. The gene calls are TRBV11-2 and TRBJ2-1, with a possible D match to TRBD1 (6 bases). The J call may not be correct, given that the DNA end is closer to TRBJ2-7. Germline CDR1 and CDR2: SGHAT and FQNNGV. The CDR3 has 15 residues. The CDR3 sequence is CASSSRGLFNNEQYF. As DNA, the CDR3 is TGTGCCAGCAGCTCCAGGGGTCTCTTCAACAATGAGCAGTACTTC.

This clonotype was found many times. The V call is TRBV29-1, the J call TRBJ1-1; TRBD1 might be the D (6 bases). Germline V gene sequence: CDR1 SQVTM, CDR2 ANQGSEA. V lost 7 bases, J lost 5 bases, and 17 bases lay in between. The CDR3 loop spans 13 amino acids. The CDR3: CSGHRVEGTEAFF. The CDR3 nucleotides are TGCAGCGGCCACAGGGTAGAGGGAACTGAAGCTTTCTTT.

This clonotype was counted ten times or more. The chain carries TRBV7-9 and TRBJ2-3; TRBD1 matches at 8 bases. Trimming removed 5 bases from V and 5 bases from J; junction bases left unmatched: 9. CDR3 length: 15 amino acids. Germline V lookup: CDR1 SEHNR, CDR2 FQNEAQ (reference sequence). The CDR3 nucleotides read TGTGCCAGCAGCCCAGGGGGCGGGGTTGGAGATACGCAGTATTTT. It is translated as CASSPGGGVGDTQYF.

This clonotype has only a few counts. V is TRBV5-6 and J is TRBJ1-3; no firm D call. Germline V gene sequence: CDR1 SGHDT, CDR2 YYEEEE. The CDR3 totals 15 residues. V lost 1 base to trimming and J lost 4 bases, with 12 bases between them. In DNA form, the CDR3 reads TGTGCCAGCAGCTTGACTTTCACGGCGGGAAACACCATATATTTT. It codes for CASSLTFTAGNTIYF.

This clonotype has a count of ten or more. The chain couples TRBV4-2 to TRBJ2-5, with TRBD1 matching over 7 bases. This CDR3 is built from 15 residues. V dropped 1 base and J dropped 6; count of bases not matched to a gene: 8. Germline V CDR1 and CDR2: LGHNA, YNFKEQ. The CDR3 reads CASSQVVRGRKTQYF. The DNA for the CDR3 is TGTGCCAGCAGCCAAGTGGTGAGGGGGCGAAAGACCCAGTACTTC.

V is TRBV19 and J is TRBJ1-5; D remains ambiguous. The V and J ends lost 2 bases and 6 bases respectively, with 8 bases between them. This CDR3 spans 13 amino acids. Germline V gives CDR1 LNHDA, CDR2 SQIVND (reference sequence). This chain's CDR3 is CASSIQEPQPQHF. Here the CDR3 DNA reads TGTGCCAGTAGTATACAGGAACCTCAGCCCCAGCATTTT.

This clonotype was counted ten times or more. This chain connects TRBV10-3 to TRBJ2-3, with 8 bases aligning to TRBD1. V was pared by 8 bases and J by 0 bases, with 4 bases of the junction left unmatched. Germline-derived CDR1 and CDR2 are ENHRY and SYGVKD. This CDR3 spans 14 amino acids. The CDR3 region has the DNA TGTGCCATCGGACAGGGCACTAGCACAGATACGCAGTATTTT. Translated: CAIGQGTSTDTQYF.

There are many counts of this clonotype. The rearrangement joins TRBV5-1 to TRBJ1-6, with D perhaps matching TRBD1 (5 bases). Per the germline V gene, CDR1 is SGHRS and CDR2 is YFSETQ. This CDR3 is built from 14 residues. V was clipped by 4 bases and J by 6 bases, with 11 bases between them. The CDR3 DNA reads TGCGCCAGCAGCGATCAGGGTCCTAATTCACCCCTCCACTTT. The encoded protein is CASSDQGPNSPLHF.

The V gene is TRBV6-1, the J gene TRBJ2-7; D possibly corresponds to TRBD1 (7 bases). Germline V CDR1 and CDR2: MNHNS, SASEGT. CDR3 length: 14 amino acids. V was pared by 7 bases and J by 3 bases, with 16 bases between. The chain's CDR3 is CASTRNQGGYEQYF. CDR3 coding DNA: TGTGCCAGCACAAGGAACCAGGGGGGCTACGAGCAGTACTTC.

The table lists this clonotype with a few counts. The V call is TRBV5-1, the J call TRBJ2-7; 11 bases agree with TRBD2. The CDR3 sequence is 16 residues long. J was trimmed by 0 bases and V by 4 bases; bases with no gene match: 6. The germline gives CDR1 SGHRS, CDR2 YFSETQ. In DNA form, the CDR3 reads TGCGCCAGCAGCCCTCGACTAGCGGGGAGCTCCTACGAGCAGTACTTC. Protein product: CASSPRLAGSSYEQYF.

By share, this clonotype counts as medium-sized (0.01 to 0.1%). This chain connects TRBV28 to TRBJ1-6; D is undetermined. Germline values: CDR1 MDHEN, CDR2 SYDVKM. The CDR3 length is 11 residues. Trimming removed 8 bases at V and 14 bases at J, with 13 bases between. The CDR3 region is CASSRNLALHF. The CDR3 DNA follows: TGTGCCAGCTCTAGAAACTTGGCCCTCCACTTT.

Many counts were recorded for this clonotype. This chain links TRBV7-9 with TRBJ2-7; 8 bases are a match to TRBD1. The CDR3 is made up of 16 amino acids. V trimming: 2 bases; J trimming: 4 bases; junction bases outside the gene matches: 10. The germline CDR1 and CDR2 sequences are SEHNR and FQNEAQ (reference sequence). In nucleotides, the CDR3 is TGTGCCAGCAGCTTAAGTACGGGACAGGACCCGTACGAGCAGTACTTC. Its protein is CASSLSTGQDPYEQYF.

This clonotype was observed many times. The rearrangement joins TRBV20-1 to TRBJ1-1; possibly TRBD1 for D (5 bases). This CDR3 region has 12 residues. Per germline, CDR1 DFQATT and CDR2 SNEGSKA (reference sequence). V was shortened by 6 bases and J by 2 bases, with 10 bases between the two germline ends. DNA of the CDR3: TGCAGTGCCCTTCAGGGAAACACTGAAGCTTTCTTT. The encoded protein is CSALQGNTEAFF.

The chain has TRBV27 and TRBJ2-3, with D perhaps matching TRBD1 (6 bases). Germline V gene lookup returns CDR1 MNHEY and CDR2 SMNVEV (reference sequence). Trimming shortened V by 4 bases and J by 1 base, and 12 bases separated the two germline ends. The CDR3 loop spans 15 amino acids. The CDR3, as DNA: TGTGCCAGCAGTTCCGGGACATCACGCACAGATACGCAGTATTTT. This sequence encodes CASSSGTSRTDTQYF.

This clonotype was seen a handful of times. J is TRBJ2-1 and V is TRBV7-2, with TRBD1 as a possible D gene (6 bases). Trimming left V 6 bases short and J 7 bases short, with 16 bases between. CDR3 length equals 14 residues. The germline V gene encodes CDR1 SGHTA and CDR2 FQGNSA. The chain's CDR3 is CASRVRGSVNEQFF. CDR3 DNA sequence: TGTGCCAGCAGGGTGAGGGGGTCGGTAAATGAGCAGTTCTTC.

This clonotype was counted many times. The chain uses TRBV3-1 and TRBJ2-1; D call uncertain. V dropped 4 bases and J dropped 10 bases, with 11 bases sitting between them. Germline V lookup: CDR1 LGHDT, CDR2 YNNKEL (reference sequence). This CDR3 is built from 12 residues. CDR3: CASSPSRSEQFF. In DNA form, the CDR3 reads TGTGCCAGCAGCCCCAGCCGGAGCGAGCAGTTCTTC.

By share of the sample, this clonotype is medium-sized (0.01 to 0.1%). The rearrangement links TRBV20-1 to TRBJ2-3; D unresolved. Per the germline V gene, CDR1 is DFQATT and CDR2 is SNEGSKA (reference sequence). V shed 2 bases and J shed 4 bases, with 7 bases lying between them. This CDR3 has 12 residues. Here the CDR3 reads CSARKVPDTQYF. In nucleotides, the CDR3 is TGCAGTGCTAGAAAGGTCCCAGATACGCAGTATTTT.